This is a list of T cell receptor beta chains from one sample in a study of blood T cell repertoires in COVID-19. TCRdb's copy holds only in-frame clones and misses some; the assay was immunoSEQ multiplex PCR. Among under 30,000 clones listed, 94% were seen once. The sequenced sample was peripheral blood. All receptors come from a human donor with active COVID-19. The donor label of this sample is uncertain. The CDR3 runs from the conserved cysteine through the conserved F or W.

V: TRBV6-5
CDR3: CASKKDKADQPQHF

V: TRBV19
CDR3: CASSDRGQDGYTF

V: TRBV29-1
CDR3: CSVEGTSGPGGELFF

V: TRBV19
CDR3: CASSISWTELYGYTF

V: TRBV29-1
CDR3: CSVANRLAENSYEQYF

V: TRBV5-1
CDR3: CASSLAGVGADEQFF

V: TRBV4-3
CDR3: CASSQAGQGGEKLFF

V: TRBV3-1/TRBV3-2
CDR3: CASSQMPGVSSDEQFF

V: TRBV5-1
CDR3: CASSSRGANTGELFF

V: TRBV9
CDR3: CASSQLVLAGGYNEQFF

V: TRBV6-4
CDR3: CASRGTSGISDTQYF

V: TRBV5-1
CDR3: CASSSGLSYSYEQYF

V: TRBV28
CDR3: CASSPSTGNNSPLHF

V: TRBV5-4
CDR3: CASSLDRGRNEKLFF

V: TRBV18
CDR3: CASSLDRADPNQPQHF

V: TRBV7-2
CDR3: CASSLQALANTEAFF

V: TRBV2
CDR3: CASIRRGTGAYEQYF

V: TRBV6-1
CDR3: CASSGSIAGGTDTQYF

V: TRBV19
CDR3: CASSRETSVTQYF

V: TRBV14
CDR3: CASSQGQIYGYTF

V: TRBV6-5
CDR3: CASSQREETQYF

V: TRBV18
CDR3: CASSPFTGNSGANVLTF

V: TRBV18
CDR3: CASSQNKNSPLHF

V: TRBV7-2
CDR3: CASSLVGLAGGSSYEQYF

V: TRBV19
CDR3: CASSMGVIGSGANVLTF

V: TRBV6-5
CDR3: CASNRLAGGTDTQYF